Included here is one TCR beta chain sequence, with context. Its specificity is unknown. The sample belongs to a study of cytomegalovirus exposure and HLA in healthy donors. Notes on the study in general: What TCR beta sequences reportedly achieved was accurate prediction of HLA-A and HLA-B alleles in most subjects. Data from an earlier analysis indicated that most TCR beta V segments were productive either about 90% or about 30% of the time.

Vbeta (60) and Jbeta (13) primers were used in the PCR. Sequenced by immunoSEQ multiplex PCR; TCRdb stores in-frame clones only, minus some. The sample contains about 140,000 clones, roughly 86% of which appear only once. Trimming cost V 4 bases and J 0 bases; bases outside gene matches: 9. The V gene's germline CDR1 is SGDLS and CDR2 YYNGEE. This CDR3 has 17 amino acids. This sequence joins TRBV9 and TRBJ1-1; 10 positions match TRBD1. Source material: PBMCs. The TCR was taken from a woman in her 40s in good health and CMV-seronegative. The CDR3 nucleotides read TGTGCCAGCAGCTCGCCCCGAGGGACAGGGGTGAACACTGAAGCTTTCTTT. Translated, it gives CASSSPRGTGVNTEAFF.